This TCR beta chain was identified in a study of T cell repertoires in cytomegalovirus infection. Study summary: The study used recently identified HLA-C-restricted and well-studied HLA-B-restricted CMV epitopes. The public TCR beta signatures pointed to both CMV infection and matching HLA type.

Findings of the study overall: Ex vivo responses were dominated by HLA-C-restricted CMV-specific TCR beta clonotypes. Pooled public TCR beta family frequency picked out CMV carriers with the relevant HLA.

Each CDR3 protein gets one entry after TCRdb re-called the reads with MiXCR. The table has 650,000 to 850,000 distinct CDR3 sequences, roughly 28% seen once. This clonotype came up a few times. The antigen is not known. Germline CDR1 reads SGDLS; CDR2 reads YYNGEE. CDR3 size: 15 residues. With 4 bases removed from V and 0 bases from J, the gap between germline ends came to 8 bases. The sequences come from cultured CD8+ T cells from PBMCs, collected from culture after CMV antigen stimulation. This TCR derives from a human donor in good health (CMV status not recorded). Some clones in this sample may be carry-over from other donors' samples. The J gene is TRBJ2-6, the V gene TRBV9; D is ambiguous. In nucleotides, the CDR3 is TGTGCCAGCAGCCATACAGACTCTGGGGCCAACGTCCTGACTTTC. Translating it yields CASSHTDSGANVLTF.